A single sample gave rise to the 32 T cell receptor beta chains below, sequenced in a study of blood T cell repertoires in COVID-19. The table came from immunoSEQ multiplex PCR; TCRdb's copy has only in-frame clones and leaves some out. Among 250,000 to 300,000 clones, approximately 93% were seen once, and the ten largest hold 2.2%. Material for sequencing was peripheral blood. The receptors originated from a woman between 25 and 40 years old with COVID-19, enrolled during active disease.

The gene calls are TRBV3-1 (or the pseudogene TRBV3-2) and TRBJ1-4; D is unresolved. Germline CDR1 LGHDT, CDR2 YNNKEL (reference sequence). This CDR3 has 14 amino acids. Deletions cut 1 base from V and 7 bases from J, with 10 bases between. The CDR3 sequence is CASSQVRSSEKLFF. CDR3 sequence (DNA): TGTGCCAGCAGCCAAGTGAGGTCTAGTGAAAAACTGTTTTTT.

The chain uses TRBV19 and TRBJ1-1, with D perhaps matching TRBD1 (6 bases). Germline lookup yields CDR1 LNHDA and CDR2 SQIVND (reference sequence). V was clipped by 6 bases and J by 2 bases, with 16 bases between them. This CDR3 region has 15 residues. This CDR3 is CASRWGDRINTEAFF. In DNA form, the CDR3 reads TGTGCCAGTAGATGGGGAGACAGGATTAACACTGAAGCTTTCTTT. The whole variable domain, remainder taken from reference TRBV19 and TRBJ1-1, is DGGITQSPKYLFRKEGQNVTLSCEQNLNHDAMYWYRQDPGQGLRLIYYSQIVNDFQKGDIAEGYSVSREKKESFPLTVTSAQKNPTAFYLCASRWGDRINTEAFFGQGTRLTVV.

The CDR3 DNA reads TGTGCCAGCAGTGTTCGGTATGGCTACACCTTC. Translated: CASSVRYGYTF. The chain carries TRBV28 and TRBJ1-2; D is uncertain. The CDR3 is 11 amino acids. Germline lookup yields CDR1 MDHEN and CDR2 SYDVKM. Trimming cost V 5 bases and J 5 bases, with 6 bases left between them.

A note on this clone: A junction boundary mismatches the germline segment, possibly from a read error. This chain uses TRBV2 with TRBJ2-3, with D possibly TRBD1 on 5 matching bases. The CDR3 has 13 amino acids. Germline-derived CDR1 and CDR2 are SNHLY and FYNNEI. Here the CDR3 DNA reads TGTGCCAGCAAACAGGATAGCAGAGATACGCAGTATTTT. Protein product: CASKQDSRDTQYF. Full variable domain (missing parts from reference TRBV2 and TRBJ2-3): EPEVTQTPSHQVTQMGQEVILRCVPISNHLYFYWYRQILGQKVEFLVSFYNNEISEKSEIFDDQFSVERPDGSNFTLKIRSTKLEDSAMYFCASKQDSRDTQYFGPGTRLTVL.

CDR3 protein: CASSPLVEQFF. The CDR3, as DNA: TGCGCCAGCAGCCCCCTAGTTGAGCAGTTCTTC. The chain employs TRBV10-2 and TRBJ2-1, with D uncertain. The CDR3 contains 11 residues. Germline V gene data show CDR1 as WSHSY and CDR2 as SAAADI. Trimming removed 6 bases at V and 9 bases at J, with 9 bases between.

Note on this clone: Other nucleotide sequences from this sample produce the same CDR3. CDR3 in DNA: TGCAGCGTAGCCTTACAGGGAAATAACTATGGCTACACCTTC. Its translation is CSVALQGNNYGYTF. V gene TRBV29-1 combines with J gene TRBJ1-2; a possible D gene is TRBD1 (6 bases). Germline V gives CDR1 SQVTM, CDR2 ANQGSEA. Trimming left V 6 bases short and J 1 base short, with 15 bases between. The length of the CDR3 is 14 residues.

The CDR3 bases are TGCAGCCCCCGAGGAGGAATAGGCGCTGAAGCTTTCTTT. This encodes CSPRGGIGAEAFF. This chain uses TRBV29-1 with TRBJ1-1; D is ambiguous. CDR3 length: 13 residues. The V and J ends lost 8 bases and 6 bases respectively, with 19 bases between them. The germline V gene has CDR1 SQVTM and CDR2 ANQGSEA.

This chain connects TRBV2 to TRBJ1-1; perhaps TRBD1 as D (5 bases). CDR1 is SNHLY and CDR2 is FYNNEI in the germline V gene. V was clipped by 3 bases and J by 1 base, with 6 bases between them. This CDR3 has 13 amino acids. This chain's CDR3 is CASSDRANTEAFF. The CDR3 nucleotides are TGTGCCAGCAGTGACAGGGCGAACACTGAAGCTTTCTTT.

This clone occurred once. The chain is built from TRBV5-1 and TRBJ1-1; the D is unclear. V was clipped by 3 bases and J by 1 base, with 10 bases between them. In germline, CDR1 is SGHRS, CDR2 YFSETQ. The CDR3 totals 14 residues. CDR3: CASSSGERNTEAFF. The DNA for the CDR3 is TGCGCCAGCAGCTCCGGGGAGAGGAACACTGAAGCTTTCTTT.

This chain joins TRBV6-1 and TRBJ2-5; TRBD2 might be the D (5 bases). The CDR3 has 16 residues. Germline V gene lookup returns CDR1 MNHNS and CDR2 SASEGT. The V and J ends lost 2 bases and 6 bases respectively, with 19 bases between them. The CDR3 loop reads CASSERVRDPRQTQYF. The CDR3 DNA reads TGTGCCAGCAGTGAAAGGGTTCGGGATCCCAGGCAGACCCAGTACTTC.

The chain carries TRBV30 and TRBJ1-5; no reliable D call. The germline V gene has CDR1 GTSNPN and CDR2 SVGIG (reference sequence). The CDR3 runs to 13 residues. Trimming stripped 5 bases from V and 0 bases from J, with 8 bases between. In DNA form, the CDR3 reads TGTGCCTGGGGCCCCAGTAGCAATCAGCCCCAGCATTTT. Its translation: CAWGPSSNQPQHF.

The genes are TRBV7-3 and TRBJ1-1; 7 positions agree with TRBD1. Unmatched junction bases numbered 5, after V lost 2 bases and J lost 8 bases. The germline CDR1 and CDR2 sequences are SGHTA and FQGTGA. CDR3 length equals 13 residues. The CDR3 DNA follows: TGTGCCAGCAGCTTAGGTGGGACAGACGAAGCTTTCTTT. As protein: CASSLGGTDEAFF.

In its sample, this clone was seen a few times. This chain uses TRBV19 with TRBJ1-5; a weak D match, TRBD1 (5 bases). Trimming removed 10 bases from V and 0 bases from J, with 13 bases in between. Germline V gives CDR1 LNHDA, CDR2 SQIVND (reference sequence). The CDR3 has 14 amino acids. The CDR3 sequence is CAIRGTDSNQPQHF. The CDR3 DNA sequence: TGTGCCATTAGGGGCACCGATAGCAATCAGCCCCAGCATTTT.

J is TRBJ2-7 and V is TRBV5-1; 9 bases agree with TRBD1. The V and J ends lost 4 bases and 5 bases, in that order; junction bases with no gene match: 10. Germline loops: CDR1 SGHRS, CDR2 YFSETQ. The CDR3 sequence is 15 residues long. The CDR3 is CASSLMWDRAHEQYF. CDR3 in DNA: TGCGCCAGCAGCCTCATGTGGGACAGGGCTCACGAGCAGTACTTC.

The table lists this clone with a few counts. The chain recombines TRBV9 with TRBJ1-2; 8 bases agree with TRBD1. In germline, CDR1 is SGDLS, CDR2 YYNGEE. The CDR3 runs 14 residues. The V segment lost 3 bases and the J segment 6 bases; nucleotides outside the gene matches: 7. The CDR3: CASSARQGRDGYTF. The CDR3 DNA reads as TGTGCCAGCAGCGCCAGACAGGGGCGGGATGGCTACACCTTC.

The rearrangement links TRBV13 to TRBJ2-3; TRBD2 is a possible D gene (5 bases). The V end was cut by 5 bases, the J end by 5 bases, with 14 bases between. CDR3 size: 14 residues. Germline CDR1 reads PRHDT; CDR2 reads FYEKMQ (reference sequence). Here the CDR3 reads CASSRVGVEDTQYF. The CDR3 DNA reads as TGTGCCAGCAGCCGAGTCGGGGTGGAAGATACGCAGTATTTT.

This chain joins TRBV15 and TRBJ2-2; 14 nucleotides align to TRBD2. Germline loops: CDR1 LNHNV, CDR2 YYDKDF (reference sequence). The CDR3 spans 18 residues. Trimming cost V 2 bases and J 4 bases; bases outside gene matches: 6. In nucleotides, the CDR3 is TGTGCCACCAGCAGATCCGGGACTAGCGGGAGTATCACCGGGGAGCTGTTTTTT. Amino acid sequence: CATSRSGTSGSITGELFF. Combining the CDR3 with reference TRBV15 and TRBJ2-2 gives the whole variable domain DAMVIQNPRYQVTQFGKPVTLSCSQTLNHNVMYWYQQKSSQAPKLLFHYYDKDFNNEADTPDNFQSRRPNTSFCFLDIRSPGLGDTAMYLCATSRSGTSGSITGELFFGEGSRLTVL.

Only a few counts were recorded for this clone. CDR3 DNA: TGTGCCACCTCGGGGGGGCGTACCTATGGCTACACCTTC. Translated: CATSGGRTYGYTF. The chain uses TRBV28 and TRBJ1-2; weak D call: TRBD1 (6 bases). Looked up from germline, CDR1 is MDHEN and CDR2 is SYDVKM. The CDR3 is 13 amino acids. V was clipped by 10 bases and J by 4 bases, with 16 bases between them.

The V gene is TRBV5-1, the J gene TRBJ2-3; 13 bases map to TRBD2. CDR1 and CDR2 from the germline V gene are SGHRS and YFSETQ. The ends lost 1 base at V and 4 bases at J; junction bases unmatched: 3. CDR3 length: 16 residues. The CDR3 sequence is CASSLIGTSGADTQYF. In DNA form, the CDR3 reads TGCGCCAGCAGCTTGATTGGGACTAGCGGGGCAGATACGCAGTATTTT. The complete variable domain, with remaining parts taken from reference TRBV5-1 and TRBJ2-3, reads KAGVTQTPRYLIKTRGQQVTLSCSPISGHRSVSWYQQTPGQGLQFLFEYFSETQRNKGNFPGRFSGRQFSNSRSEMNVSTLELGDSALYLCASSLIGTSGADTQYFGPGTRLTVL.

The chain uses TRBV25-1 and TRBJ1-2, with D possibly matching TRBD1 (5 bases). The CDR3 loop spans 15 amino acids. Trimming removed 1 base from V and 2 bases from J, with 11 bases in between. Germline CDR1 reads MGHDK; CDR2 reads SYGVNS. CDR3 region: CASSELGAGNYGYTF. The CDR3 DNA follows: TGTGCCAGCAGTGAATTAGGGGCTGGAAACTATGGCTACACCTTC.

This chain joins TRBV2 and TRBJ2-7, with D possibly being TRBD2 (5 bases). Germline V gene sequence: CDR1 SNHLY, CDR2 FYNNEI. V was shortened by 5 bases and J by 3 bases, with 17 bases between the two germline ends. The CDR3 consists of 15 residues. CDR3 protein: CASSRITNGNYEQYF. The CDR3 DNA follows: TGTGCCAGCAGTCGCATAACCAACGGGAACTACGAGCAGTACTTC.

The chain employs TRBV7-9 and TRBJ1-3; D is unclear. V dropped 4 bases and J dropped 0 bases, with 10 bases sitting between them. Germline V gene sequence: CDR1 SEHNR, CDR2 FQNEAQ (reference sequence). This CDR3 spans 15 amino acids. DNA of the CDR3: TGTGCCAGCAGCTCGACTCTTTCCTCTGGAAACACCATATATTTT. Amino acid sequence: CASSSTLSSGNTIYF.

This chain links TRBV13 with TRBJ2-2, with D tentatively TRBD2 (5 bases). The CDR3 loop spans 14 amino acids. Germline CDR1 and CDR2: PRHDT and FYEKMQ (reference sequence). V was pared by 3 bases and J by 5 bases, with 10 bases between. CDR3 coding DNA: TGTGCCAGCAGCTTCGACGGGGATACCGGGGAGCTGTTTTTT. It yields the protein CASSFDGDTGELFF.

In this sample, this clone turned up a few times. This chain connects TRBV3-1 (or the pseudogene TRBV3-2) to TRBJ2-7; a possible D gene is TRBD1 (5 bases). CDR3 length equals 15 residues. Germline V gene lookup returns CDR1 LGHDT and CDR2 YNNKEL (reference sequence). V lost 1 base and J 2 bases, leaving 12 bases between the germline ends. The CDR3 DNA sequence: TGTGCCAGCAGCCAAGTAATCGGACACCCCTACGAGCAGTACTTC. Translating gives CASSQVIGHPYEQYF.

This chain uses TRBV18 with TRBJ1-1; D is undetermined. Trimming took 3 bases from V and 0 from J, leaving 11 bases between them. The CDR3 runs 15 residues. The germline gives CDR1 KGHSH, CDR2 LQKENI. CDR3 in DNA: TGTGCCAGCTCACCCGGAGACTATATGAACACTGAAGCTTTCTTT. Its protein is CASSPGDYMNTEAFF.

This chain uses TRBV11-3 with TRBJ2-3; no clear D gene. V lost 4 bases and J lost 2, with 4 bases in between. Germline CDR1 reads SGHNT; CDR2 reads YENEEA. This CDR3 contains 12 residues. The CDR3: CASSSNTDTQYF. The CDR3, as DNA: TGTGCCAGCAGCTCAAACACAGATACGCAGTATTTT.

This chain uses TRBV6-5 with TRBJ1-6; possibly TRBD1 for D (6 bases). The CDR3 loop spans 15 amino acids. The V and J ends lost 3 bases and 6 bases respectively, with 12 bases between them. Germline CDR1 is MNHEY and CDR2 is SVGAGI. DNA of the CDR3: TGTGCCAGCAGTTATTTACAGGGTGCTAATTCACCCCTCCACTTT. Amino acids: CASSYLQGANSPLHF.

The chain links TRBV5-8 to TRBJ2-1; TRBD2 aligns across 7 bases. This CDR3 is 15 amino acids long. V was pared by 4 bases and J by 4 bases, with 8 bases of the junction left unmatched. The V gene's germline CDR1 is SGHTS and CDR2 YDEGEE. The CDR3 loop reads CASSPTLAGYNEQFF. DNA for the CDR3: TGTGCCAGCAGCCCCACTTTAGCGGGTTACAATGAGCAGTTCTTC. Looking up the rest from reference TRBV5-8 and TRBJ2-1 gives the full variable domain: EAGVTQSPTHLIKTRGQQATLRCSPISGHTSVYWYQQALGLGLQFLLWYDEGEERNRGNFPPRFSGRQFPNYSSELNVNALELEDSALYLCASSPTLAGYNEQFFGPGTRLTVL.

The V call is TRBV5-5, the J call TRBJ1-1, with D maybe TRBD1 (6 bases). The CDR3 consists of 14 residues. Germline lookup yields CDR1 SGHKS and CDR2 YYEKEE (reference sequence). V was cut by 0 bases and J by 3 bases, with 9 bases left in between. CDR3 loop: CASSLEGQYTEAFF. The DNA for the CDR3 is TGTGCCAGCAGCTTGGAAGGACAGTACACTGAAGCTTTCTTT. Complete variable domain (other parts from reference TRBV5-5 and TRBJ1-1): DAGVTQSPTHLIKTRGQQVTLRCSPISGHKSVSWYQQVLGQGPQFIFQYYEKEERGRGNFPDRFSARQFPNYSSELNVNALLLGDSALYLCASSLEGQYTEAFFGQGTRLTVV.

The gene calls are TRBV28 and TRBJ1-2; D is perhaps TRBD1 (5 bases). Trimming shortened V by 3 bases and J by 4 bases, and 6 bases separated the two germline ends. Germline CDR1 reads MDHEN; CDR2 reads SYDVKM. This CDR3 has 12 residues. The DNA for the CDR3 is TGTGCCAGCAGTTTTCAGGGCTATGGCTACACCTTC. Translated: CASSFQGYGYTF.

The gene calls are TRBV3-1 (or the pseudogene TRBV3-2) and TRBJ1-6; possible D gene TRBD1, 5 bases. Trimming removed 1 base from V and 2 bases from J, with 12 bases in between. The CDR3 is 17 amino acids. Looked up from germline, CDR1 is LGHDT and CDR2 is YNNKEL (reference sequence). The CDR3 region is CASSQGRGDPYNSPLHF. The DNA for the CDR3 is TGTGCCAGCAGCCAAGGCCGGGGGGACCCCTATAATTCACCCCTCCACTTT.

CDR3 sequence: CASSPPMIVSSGYNEQFF. The DNA for the CDR3 is TGTGCCAGCAGCCCCCCTATGATAGTGTCTAGCGGATACAATGAGCAGTTCTTC. This chain connects TRBV4-2 to TRBJ2-1; the match to TRBD2 covers 7 bases. The V gene end was trimmed by 4 bases and the J gene end by 4 bases; junction bases not matched to a gene: 16. CDR1 is LGHNA and CDR2 is YNFKEQ in the germline V gene. The CDR3 length is 18 residues.